Listed below are T cell receptor beta chains from one sample, sequenced in a study of T cells in Graves' hyperthyroidism and ophthalmopathy. Each CDR3 protein is one row after TCRdb ran MiXCR on the multiplex PCR reads. The table has 700,000 to 950,000 distinct CDR3 sequences, around 40% seen once. The sequenced sample was blood. These receptors were obtained from a woman between 40 and 50 years old with Graves' hyperthyroidism. CDR3s include the opening cysteine and the closing phenylalanine or tryptophan. The order of the fields is V gene, CDR3 length, J gene, D gene, clone size, CDR3 DNA, CDR3 protein. A D gene is named only where the DNA matches it firmly. Clone sizes are given selectively: once, few, many, or a class where the clone is expanded.

TRBV10-1,15,TRBJ1-6,-,-,TGCGCCAGCTCAAGCGCGGGGGAACCGGGTTCACCCCTCCACTTT,CASSSAGEPGSPLHF
TRBV5-6,16,TRBJ1-5,-,few,TGTGCCAGCAGCTTGATGGGAGGGCATAGCAATCAGCCCCAGCATTTT,CASSLMGGHSNQPQHF
TRBV6-5,15,TRBJ1-5,-,-,TGTGCCAGCAGTTACTCGATAGGTTCGGGGCAGCCCCAGCATTTT,CASSYSIGSGQPQHF
TRBV20-1,15,TRBJ1-5,-,many,TGCAGTGCTAGTATTACCCTACCCTCCAATCAGCCCCAGCATTTT,CSASITLPSNQPQHF
TRBV19,16,TRBJ1-5,-,few,TGTGCCAGTAGTAAAAGTGGGGTAGGAAGCAATCAGCCCCAGCATTTT,CASSKSGVGSNQPQHF
TRBV7-9,14,TRBJ1-2,-,many,TGTGCCAGCAGCTTAGGTGGGTCCAACTATGGCTACACCTTC,CASSLGGSNYGYTF
TRBV29-1,13,TRBJ1-4,-,-,TGCAGCGCTGGGAAAGCGAGAGATGAAAAACTGTTTTTT,CSAGKARDEKLFF
TRBV10-3,12,TRBJ1-2,-,-,TGTGCCAGCAGTACCACCAGCTATGGCTACACCTTC,CASSTTSYGYTF
TRBV4-1,18,TRBJ1-5,TRBD1,-,TGCGCCAGCAGCCATTCCTGGACAGGGGGCGTGAGCAATCAGCCCCAGCATTTT,CASSHSWTGGVSNQPQHF
TRBV2,13,TRBJ2-7,-,few,TGTGCCAGCAAGACAGATGCATATTACGAGCAGTACTTC,CASKTDAYYEQYF
TRBV19,16,TRBJ1-3,-,many,TGTGCCAGTAGTGTAAAACAGGACCACTCTGGAAACACCATATATTTT,CASSVKQDHSGNTIYF
TRBV7-9,13,TRBJ1-2,-,-,TGTGCCAGCAGTTTATCGTCAGAATATGGCTACACCTTC,CASSLSSEYGYTF
TRBV20-1,14,TRBJ1-2,TRBD1,many,TGCAGTGCATCTGGGACAGGAGACCCCTATGGCTACACCTTC,CSASGTGDPYGYTF
TRBV7-6,18,TRBJ2-3,TRBD2,-,TGTGCCAGCAGCCGAATTATGCCTAGCGGGAGTAGCACAGATACGCAGTATTTT,CASSRIMPSGSSTDTQYF
TRBV12-3/TRBV12-4,12,TRBJ1-3,-,-,TGTGCCAGCAGTTCAGACAGAAACACCATATATTTT,CASSSDRNTIYF
TRBV6-1,15,TRBJ1-2,TRBD1,-,TGTGCCAGCAGCCAGTCCGGGACAGGGGAGCGTGGCTACACCTTC,CASSQSGTGERGYTF
TRBV25-1,15,TRBJ1-2,-,-,TGTGCCAGCTCACCAACCGGGGCTATGTCCTATGGCTACACCTTC,CASSPTGAMSYGYTF
TRBV6-5,13,TRBJ1-2,-,-,TGTGCCAGCACCCTGACGGTTGACTATGGCTACACCTTC,CASTLTVDYGYTF
TRBV11-3,15,TRBJ2-2,TRBD2,-,TGTGCCAGCAGCTCCGGGAGGGGATGGACCGGGGAGCTGTTTTTT,CASSSGRGWTGELFF
TRBV7-7,13,TRBJ2-1,-,-,TGTGCTAGCAGCTTAGAAGGGGGGAGTGAGCAGTTCTTC,CASSLEGGSEQFF
TRBV7-2,12,TRBJ2-7,-,-,TGTGCCAGCGGCTCACAGGGAGTCGGGCAGTACTTC,CASGSQGVGQYF
TRBV19,16,TRBJ2-5,TRBD1,many,TGTGCCAGTAGTACCAGGAGGACAGGGGGCCAAGAGACCCAGTACTTC,CASSTRRTGGQETQYF
TRBV4-3,14,TRBJ2-7,TRBD2,-,TGCGCCAGCAGCCAAGGGACTAGTCACTACGAGCAGTACTTC,CASSQGTSHYEQYF
TRBV7-9,13,TRBJ1-1,TRBD1,-,TGTGCCAGCAGTTGGCAGGGGGCCGGTGAAGCTTTCTTT,CASSWQGAGEAFF
TRBV7-8,15,TRBJ1-6,-,many,TGTGCCAGCAGCCAAACCGGCAGGGGTCGGTCACCCCTCCACTTT,CASSQTGRGRSPLHF
TRBV9,15,TRBJ1-1,TRBD1,-,TGTGCCAGCAGCGTAGATGGGGCAGGGGGTAGTGAAGCTTTCTTT,CASSVDGAGGSEAFF
TRBV12-3/TRBV12-4,13,TRBJ1-1,-,few,TGTGCCAGCAGTCCTCAGGTATACACTGAAGCTTTCTTT,CASSPQVYTEAFF
TRBV7-2,14,TRBJ1-1,-,few,TGTGCCAGCAGCTTGGCGGGGCATGGGACTGAAGCTTTCTTT,CASSLAGHGTEAFF
TRBV20-1,15,TRBJ1-5,-,many,TGCAGTGCTAGAGTACAGGGTACTTTAGATCAGCCCCAGCATTTT,CSARVQGTLDQPQHF
TRBV10-3,17,TRBJ1-6,-,many,TGTGCCGTCTCTACGGGAGGGATATGGGACAATAATTCACCCCTCCACTTT,CAVSTGGIWDNNSPLHF
TRBV7-2,14,TRBJ2-5,TRBD1,many,TGTGCCAGCGGCAGACAGGGGGGACAAGAGACCCAGTACTTC,CASGRQGGQETQYF